What follows is one T cell receptor beta chain and its context. What this receptor recognizes is not known. The input lacks base qualities; no much larger clone sits a single base away. The data stem from a study of OX40 agonist ivuxolimab in advanced cancers. Turning to the overall study: Ivuxolimab, which targeted the costimulatory receptor OX40 (CD134), was an agonistic, fully human IgG2 monoclonal antibody. Patients were allowed to have had prior anti-PD-1, anti-PD-L1 or anti-CTLA-4 therapy, and approximately 40% of the dose-escalation patients had been treated with checkpoint inhibitors. Intravenous ivuxolimab was administered to patients every 2 weeks at six dose levels: 0.01, 0.1, 0.3, 1.5, 3 and 10 mg/kg. The dose-escalation cohort was about 83% male with a mean age of around 62 years, ranging from about 23 to 85. The monotherapy dose-escalation portion (N ≈ 56 patients) of the phase I ivuxolimab trial is reported in the paper. Of the 50 or so patients in dose escalation, around 19 had hepatocellular carcinoma, some 15 had melanoma, 9 had renal cell carcinoma and 9 had head and neck cancer. Peripheral TCRbeta sequencing was intended to test whether TCR sequence diversity was altered and clonal T-cell expansion was caused by ivuxolimab. Partial responses occurred in three dose-escalation patients, of whom one had hepatocellular carcinoma and two had cutaneous melanoma. Broad study findings and their caveats: Antigen specificity was not determined for the clonally expanded peripheral T cells. Low levels of normalized T-cell clonal expansion were also seen in some nonresponding patients. In partial responders in the 0.1-3.0 mg/kg groups, normalized peripheral clonal expansion was found to be among the lowest, especially among CD8+ T cells. Clonal expansion of both CD4+ and CD8+ blood T cells was observed from baseline to week 6 at doses 0.1 to 3.0 mg/kg. After ivuxolimab, CD8+ T cells had more expanded clones than CD4+ T cells on average.

For sequencing of the TCRbeta CDR3 region, genomic DNA was extracted from the sorted cells. The immunoSEQ Assay was used for sequencing of TCRbeta CDR3 regions. The table was pulled from immuneACCESS by TCRdb, which kept in-frame rearrangements only. Such tables lose some clones; where checked, under half of the loss comes from unresolved V genes, and the rest has no known cause. This sample comprises more than 75,000 clones, roughly 85% of them detected only once. The ten largest clones take up 0.22% of the sample. Clipping removes 4 bases from V and 0 bases from J, with 14 as the unmatched junction base count. CDR1 and CDR2 were assigned from the germline V gene as SGDLS and YYNGEE. Spanning cysteine to phenylalanine, the CDR3 consists of 19 amino acids. The CDR3 DNA has 57 bases and is translated from base 1. Patients with a history of autoimmune disease or receiving systemic immunosuppression were excluded from the trial. Peripheral blood for TCR sequencing was drawn from every dose cohort at baseline, at cycle 4 day 1 and at cycle 7 day 1. Samples were obtained from an open-label, multicenter, first-in-human phase I dose-escalation trial of ivuxolimab. Adults with locally advanced or metastatic head and neck squamous cell, hepatocellular, melanoma or renal cell carcinoma were enrolled in the trial. CD4+ and CD8+ T cells were sorted separately from peripheral blood before TCR sequencing.

The sequence is built from TRBV9 and TRBJ1-3, with TRBD1 identical over 9 junction bases. This sequence originates from an adult with an advanced solid tumor such as melanoma, head and neck, liver or kidney cancer. Source: CD4+ or CD8+ T cells sorted from blood, taken in a trial of the OX40 agonist ivuxolimab. CDR3 reads: CASSPSPGQGPNSGNTIYF. The DNA is as follows: TGTGCCAGCAGCCCTAGCCCGGGACAGGGTCCGAACTCTGGAAACACCATATATTTT. This CDR3, with the reference TRBV9 and TRBJ1-3 proteins standing in past its ends, gives the full variable domain DSGVTQTPKHLITATGQRVTLRCSPRSGDLSVYWYQQSLDQGLQFLIQYYNGEERAKGNILERFSAQQFPDLHSELNLSSLELGDSALYFCASSPSPGQGPNSGNTIYFGEGSWLTVV.